This passage covers 8 T cell receptor beta chains from one sample sequenced in a study of T cell responses to AZD1222 COVID-19 vaccine. Data came from immunoSEQ multiplex PCR; TCRdb stores just in-frame clones and leaves some out. Altogether approximately 200,000 clones are present, almost 95% being singletons, with the ten largest covering about 9.3%. The specimen comprised peripheral blood, sampled on day 0 of AZD1222 vaccination. These receptors came from an adult in good health.

The V and J genes are TRBV5-6 and TRBJ2-7, with D unclear. Trimming shortened V by 3 bases and J by 3 bases, and 10 bases separated the two germline ends. Germline V CDR1 and CDR2: SGHDT, YYEEEE. CDR3 size: 13 residues. The CDR3 reads CASSSQDGYEQYF. In DNA, the CDR3 is TGTGCCAGCAGCTCCCAGGACGGCTACGAGCAGTACTTC.

The genes are TRBV7-9 and TRBJ2-1; a weak D match, TRBD2 (5 bases). CDR3 size: 13 residues. The germline V gene has CDR1 SEHNR and CDR2 FQNEAQ (reference sequence). V lost 5 bases and J 10 bases, leaving 15 bases between the germline ends. In DNA form, the CDR3 reads TGTGCCAGCAGCCCCCCGGGGAGCGTGGAGCAGTTCTTC. Its protein product is CASSPPGSVEQFF.

V usage is TRBV19 and J usage is TRBJ2-6; D gene ambiguous. CDR1 is LNHDA, CDR2 SQIVND, per germline (reference sequence). The CDR3 is made up of 16 amino acids. V was clipped by 3 bases and J by 0 bases, with 9 bases between them. The CDR3 nucleotides are TGTGCCAGTAGTATTTCCCCGGGCTCTGGGGCCAACGTCCTGACTTTC. Its protein product is CASSISPGSGANVLTF.

The rearrangement links TRBV4-1 to TRBJ2-1, with unresolved D. Germline CDR1 MGHRA, CDR2 YSYEKL. Trimming cost V 2 bases and J 4 bases, with 6 bases left between them. The CDR3 covers 13 residues. The DNA of the CDR3 is TGCGCCAGCAGCCAATCGGCTTACAATGAGCAGTTCTTC. As protein: CASSQSAYNEQFF.

This clone was detected a few times. The chain joins TRBV28 to TRBJ1-6; 7 bases match TRBD1. Germline-derived CDR1 and CDR2 are MDHEN and SYDVKM. The length of the CDR3 is 15 residues. V was clipped by 6 bases and J by 5 bases; unmatched bases: 7. The CDR3 DNA reads as TGTGCCAGCAGCCCACAGGGGATGGATAATTCACCCCTCCACTTT. Translating gives CASSPQGMDNSPLHF.

The rearrangement links TRBV7-2 to TRBJ2-1; D gene uncertain. The V gene's germline CDR1 is SGHTA and CDR2 FQGNSA. This CDR3 is 12 amino acids long. V was trimmed by 5 bases and J by 5 bases, leaving 7 bases between them. CDR3 protein: CASSAADNEQFF. The CDR3 DNA reads TGTGCCAGCAGCGCCGCAGACAATGAGCAGTTCTTC.

The chain links TRBV24-1 to TRBJ2-3; TRBD2 agrees at 7 bases. The CDR3 has 17 residues. Germline CDR1 and CDR2: KGHDR and SFDVKD. V lost 4 bases, J lost 2 bases, and 11 bases stayed unmatched. The CDR3 protein is CATSERGTPYHTDTQYF. DNA for the CDR3: TGTGCCACCAGTGAGCGGGGGACTCCTTATCACACAGATACGCAGTATTTT.

In DNA, the CDR3 is TGTGCCAGCAGCTTAGGGGACGACAACACTGAAGCTTTCTTT. As protein: CASSLGDDNTEAFF. The chain is built from TRBV11-1 and TRBJ1-1; a possible D gene is TRBD1 (5 bases). Trimming shortened V by 1 base and J by 2 bases, and 8 bases separated the two germline ends. The CDR3 totals 14 residues. Germline CDR1 reads SGHAT; CDR2 reads FQDESV (reference sequence).